This T cell receptor (beta chain) was documented in a study of cytomegalovirus exposure and HLA in healthy donors. Study overall: Roughly 77 million unique TCRs from HLA-typed donors made up an early data release. Findings of the study overall: Cytomegalovirus-associated TCR beta chains were listed, numbering 164. TCR sequences were mostly rare, though some public TCRs occurred in many donors.

V lost 3 bases and J lost 5; bases outside the gene matches: 7. Germline-derived CDR1 and CDR2 are LNHDA and SQIVND (reference sequence). This CDR3 is 15 amino acids long. Amplification used 60 Vbeta primers and 13 Jbeta primers. Some clones are missing from TCRdb's copy, which holds only in-frame ones; the method was immunoSEQ multiplex PCR. The data hold roughly 170,000 clones, with approximately 80% observed a single time. At collection, donors were nominally healthy, but unrecorded immune exposures were probable. Regarding this clone: Its antigen is as yet unknown.

The sequence came from a woman in her forties or fifties in good health and CMV-seropositive. This chain links TRBV19 with TRBJ2-7; 10 bases match TRBD1. The sequenced sample was PBMCs. The CDR3 sequence: CASSIPGQGIHEQYF. In DNA, the CDR3 is TGTGCCAGTAGTATTCCGGGACAGGGGATTCACGAGCAGTACTTC.